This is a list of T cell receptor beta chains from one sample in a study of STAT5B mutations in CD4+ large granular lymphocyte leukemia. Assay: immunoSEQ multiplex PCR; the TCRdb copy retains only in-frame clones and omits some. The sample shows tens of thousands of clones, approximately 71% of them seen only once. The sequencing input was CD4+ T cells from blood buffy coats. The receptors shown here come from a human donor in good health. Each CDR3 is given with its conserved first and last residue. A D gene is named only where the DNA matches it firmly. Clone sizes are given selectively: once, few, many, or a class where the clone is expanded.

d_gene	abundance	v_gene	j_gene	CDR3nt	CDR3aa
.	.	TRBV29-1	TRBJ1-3	TGCAGCGGAGGGGGGGGAAACACCATATATTTT	CSGGGGNTIYF
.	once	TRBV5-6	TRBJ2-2	TGTGCCAGCAGCTTGGTGGGCCCCGGGGAGCTGTTTTTT	CASSLVGPGELFF
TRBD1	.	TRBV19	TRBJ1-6	TGTGCCAGTAGTATAGCCGGGACAGGGTCTTCACCCCTCCACTTT	CASSIAGTGSSPLHF
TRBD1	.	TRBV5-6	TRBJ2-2	TGTGCCAGCAGCTCCGGAGGACAGGGCTTAATGAGGCTGTTTTTT	CASSSGGQGLMRLFF
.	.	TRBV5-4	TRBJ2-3	TGTGCCAGCAGCAGGACTTCCTCCGCACAAGATACGCAGTATTTT	CASSRTSSAQDTQYF
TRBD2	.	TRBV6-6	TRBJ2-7	TGTGCCAGCTCACTAGCGGGGGGGACCTACGAGCAGTACTTC	CASSLAGGTYEQYF
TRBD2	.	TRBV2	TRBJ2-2	TGTGCCAGCAGTACTAGCGGGGGGAACACCGGGGAGCTGTTTTTT	CASSTSGGNTGELFF
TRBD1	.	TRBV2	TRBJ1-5	TGTGCCAGCAGGGGGGGACAGGGGGCGGGCCAGCCCCAGCATTTT	CASRGGQGAGQPQHF
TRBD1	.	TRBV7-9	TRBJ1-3	TGTGCCAGCAGCTTAGAGGGACAGCTCTCTGGAAACACCATATATTTT	CASSLEGQLSGNTIYF
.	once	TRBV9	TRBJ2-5	TGTGCCAGCAGCGTAGGGGGGGGCCGCGAGACCCAGTACTTC	CASSVGGGRETQYF
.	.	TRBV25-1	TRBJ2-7	TGTGCCAGCGGACGACCGTCAACCTACGAGCAGTACTTC	CASGRPSTYEQYF
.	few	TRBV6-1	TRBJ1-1	TGTGCCAGCGCTTTAACTGCTACGGTGAACACTGAAGCTTTCTTT	CASALTATVNTEAFF
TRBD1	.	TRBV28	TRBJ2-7	TGTGCCAGCCCGAAGGACAGGTATGGCCTGGAGCAGTACTTC	CASPKDRYGLEQYF
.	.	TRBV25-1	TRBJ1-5	TGTGCCAGCAGTGAATATGGATTTCTGGATAATCAGCCCCAGCATTTT	CASSEYGFLDNQPQHF
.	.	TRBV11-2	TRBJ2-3	TGTGCCAGCAGCTCTGGACTCCCTCTGGGGGCAGATACGCAGTATTTT	CASSSGLPLGADTQYF
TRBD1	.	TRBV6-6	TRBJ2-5	TGTGCCAGCAGTTACTCGGTGACAGGGGAAGGGACCCAGTACTTC	CASSYSVTGEGTQYF
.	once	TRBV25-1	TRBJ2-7	TGTGCCAGCAGTGACCTAGGCGGGGTGAGCTCCTACGAGCAGTACTTC	CASSDLGGVSSYEQYF
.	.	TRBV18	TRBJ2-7	TGTGCCAGCTCACCAGGGCAACCCTACGAGCAGTACTTC	CASSPGQPYEQYF
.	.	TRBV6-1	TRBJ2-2	TGTGCCAGCAGCCCGGGACGACAGAACACCGGGGAGCTGTTTTTT	CASSPGRQNTGELFF
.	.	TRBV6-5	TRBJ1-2	TGTGCCAGCGGGTCGGGACGGGCTTATGGCTACACCTTC	CASGSGRAYGYTF
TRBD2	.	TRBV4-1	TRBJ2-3	TGCGCCAGCAGCCAAGATGGGAGCGGGGGGGCCGCAGATACGCAGTATTTT	CASSQDGSGGAADTQYF
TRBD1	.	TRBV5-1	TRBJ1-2	TGCGCCAGCACGTTTCAGGGGGCAGATGGCTACACCTTC	CASTFQGADGYTF
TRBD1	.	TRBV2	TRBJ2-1	TGTGCCAGCAATACAGGAGCCGGGACAGGGGATTACAATGAGCAGTTCTTC	CASNTGAGTGDYNEQFF
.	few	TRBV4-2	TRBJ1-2	TGTGCCAGCAGCCAAGAAGGAGGAAACTATGGCTACACCTTC	CASSQEGGNYGYTF
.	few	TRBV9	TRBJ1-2	TGTGCCAGCAGCCTGGACAGTTCCTATGGCTACACCTTC	CASSLDSSYGYTF
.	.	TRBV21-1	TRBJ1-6	TGTGCCAGCAGCAAAGAGACTTTTGGGGGACTAATTCGGGCCCTCCACTTT	CASSKETFGGLIRALHF
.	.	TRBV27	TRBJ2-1	TGTGCCAGCAGGGTCAGTAATGAGCAGTTCTTC	CASRVSNEQFF
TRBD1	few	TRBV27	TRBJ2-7	TGTGCCAGCAGTTGGACAGGGGACGAGCAGTACTTC	CASSWTGDEQYF
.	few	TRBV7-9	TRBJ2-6	TGTGCCAGCAGCTTAGAATCGGACAGCGCCAACGTCCTGACTTTC	CASSLESDSANVLTF
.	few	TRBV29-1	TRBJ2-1	TGCAGCGCCAGTTCATACGGGGACAATGAGCAGTTCTTC	CSASSYGDNEQFF
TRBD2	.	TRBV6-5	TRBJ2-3	TGTGCCAGCAGTTACCCGGGACTAGCGCGAGATACGCAGTATTTT	CASSYPGLARDTQYF
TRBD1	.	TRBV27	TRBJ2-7	TGTGCCAGCAGTTTAAGGACAGGGCTCGCCTACGAGCAGTACTTC	CASSLRTGLAYEQYF
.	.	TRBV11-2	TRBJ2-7	TGTGCCAGCGGGGATCGGAGCGCGTCCTCCTACGAGCAGTACTTC	CASGDRSASSYEQYF
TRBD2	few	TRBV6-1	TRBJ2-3	TGTGCCAGCAGTGCAAACCTCCTTAGCGGGGGGTACACAGATACGCAGTATTTT	CASSANLLSGGYTDTQYF
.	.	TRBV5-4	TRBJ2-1	TGTGCCAGCAGCTTGGGGTCCTACAATGAGCAGTTCTTC	CASSLGSYNEQFF
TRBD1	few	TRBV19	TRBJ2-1	TGTGCCAGTAGTATCGGGACAGGGGGGGTTGATGAGCAGTTCTTC	CASSIGTGGVDEQFF
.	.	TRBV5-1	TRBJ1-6	TGCGCCAGCAGTTTGGGTGTTGATTCACCCCTCCACTTT	CASSLGVDSPLHF
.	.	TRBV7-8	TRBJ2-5	TGTGCCAGCAGCCTCTTAGTGTGGGAGACATCACAAGAGACCCAGTACTTC	CASSLLVWETSQETQYF
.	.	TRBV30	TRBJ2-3	TGTGCCTGGAGTGTATCCGGGGCTAGCACAGATACGCAGTATTTT	CAWSVSGASTDTQYF
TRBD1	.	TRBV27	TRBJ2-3	TGTGCCAGCAGTTCCCACGGGACAGGGGGCGACCCAGATACGCAGTATTTT	CASSSHGTGGDPDTQYF
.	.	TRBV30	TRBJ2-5	TGTGCCTGGGCGAGAGACGGGGGAAGGGAGACCCAGTACTTC	CAWARDGGRETQYF
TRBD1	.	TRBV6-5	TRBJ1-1	TGTGCCAGCAGCGGAACAGGGGGCGAAGCTTTCTTT	CASSGTGGEAFF
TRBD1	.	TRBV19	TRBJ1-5	TGTGCCAGTAGGACACGACAGGGATCGGTAAGCAATCAGCCCCAGCATTTT	CASRTRQGSVSNQPQHF
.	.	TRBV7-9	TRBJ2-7	TGTGCCAGCAGCTTGAGCAATTCTGAGCAGTACTTC	CASSLSNSEQYF
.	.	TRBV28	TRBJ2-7	TGTGCCAGCAGACCCCACAAGGCGGGTGAGCAGTACTTC	CASRPHKAGEQYF
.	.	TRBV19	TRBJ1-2	TGTGCCAGTAGTTTAGGAGGAGTCCCTCATGGCTACACCTTC	CASSLGGVPHGYTF
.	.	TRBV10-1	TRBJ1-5	TGCGCCAGCAGTGAAAGCGGGGGGAATCAGCCCCAGCATTTT	CASSESGGNQPQHF
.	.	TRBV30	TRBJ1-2	TGTGCCTGGAGTGTACGGGGAGGGTATGGCTACACCTTC	CAWSVRGGYGYTF
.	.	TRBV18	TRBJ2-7	TGTGCCAGCTCACCACTTGGGCAGGATTCAGAGCAGTACTTC	CASSPLGQDSEQYF
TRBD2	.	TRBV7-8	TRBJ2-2	TGTGCCATCAGAACGAGCGGGGGGCTTAACACCGGGGAGCTGTTTTTT	CAIRTSGGLNTGELFF
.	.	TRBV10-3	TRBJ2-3	TGTGCCATCAGTCGGGACGGACTTATCACAGATACGCAGTATTTT	CAISRDGLITDTQYF